The 8 T cell receptor beta chains below come from one sample, sequenced in a study of shared clonotypes between healthy human individuals. CD45RO negativity and positive selection for CCR7 defined naive CD8 cells, a population that excluded terminally differentiated effector memory CD45RA+ cells. The assay was immunoSEQ multiplex PCR, and TCRdb's table has in-frame clones only and misses some. The repertoire includes some 1,900,000 clones, approximately 94% of them detected once, and under 1.5% sits in the top ten. Sequenced input: naive CD8+ T cells sorted from blood. The receptors were sampled from a man younger than 35 in good health.

The genes are TRBV29-1 and TRBJ2-5, with D uncertain. This CDR3 has 12 residues. CDR1 is SQVTM, CDR2 ANQGSEA, per germline. Trimming took off 4 bases at V and 0 bases at J, with 6 bases between the two ends. CDR3 coding DNA: TGCAGCGTTGCCGCGGACCAAGAGACCCAGTACTTC. It is translated as CSVAADQETQYF.

This clone was found once. The chain has TRBV5-1 and TRBJ2-1; a weak D match, TRBD1 (6 bases). V was shortened by 5 bases and J by 1 base, with 16 bases between the two germline ends. Germline CDR1 is SGHRS and CDR2 is YFSETQ. The CDR3 consists of 16 residues. CDR3 amino acids: CASRGLQGDSYNEQFF. CDR3 DNA: TGCGCCAGCAGGGGGCTACAGGGAGATTCCTACAATGAGCAGTTCTTC.

Points on this clone: An end of the junction does not agree with germline; a read error may underlie this. This chain links TRBV5-6 with TRBJ2-7; 9 bases are a match to TRBD1. The CDR3 is 14 amino acids. Per germline, CDR1 SGHDT and CDR2 YYEEEE. In DNA, the CDR3 is TGTGCCAGCAGCCTGGGGCTCTCCGGGACAGGGCCTTCCTTC. It yields the protein CASSLGLSGTGPSF.

This chain joins TRBV6-1 and TRBJ1-3; TRBD1 is a possible D gene (5 bases). With 5 bases removed from V and 2 bases from J, the gap between germline ends came to 13 bases. The CDR3 totals 15 residues. Per germline, CDR1 MNHNS and CDR2 SASEGT. This CDR3 is CASSNQGLTGNTIYF. CDR3 nucleotides: TGTGCCAGCAGTAATCAGGGTCTTACTGGAAACACCATATATTTT.

The J gene is TRBJ2-3, the V gene TRBV27, with a possible D match to TRBD2 (6 bases). Per the germline V gene, CDR1 is MNHEY and CDR2 is SMNVEV (reference sequence). The CDR3 has 16 residues. V lost 0 bases and J 0 bases, leaving 10 bases between the germline ends. The CDR3 protein is CASSLSEGFSTDTQYF. The CDR3, as DNA: TGTGCCAGCAGTTTATCGGAGGGATTTAGCACAGATACGCAGTATTTT.

The CDR3 spells CASIPDRGGWTEAFF. The DNA of the CDR3 is TGTGCCAGCATCCCGGACAGGGGAGGATGGACTGAAGCTTTCTTT. V gene TRBV6-1 combines with J gene TRBJ1-1; 9 bases are a match to TRBD1. The germline V gene encodes CDR1 MNHNS and CDR2 SASEGT. The V segment lost 7 bases and the J segment 5 bases; nucleotides outside the gene matches: 11. The CDR3 loop spans 15 amino acids.

The CDR3 is CASRQGMGNEKLFF. The DNA of the CDR3 is TGTGCCAGCAGACAGGGTATGGGGAATGAAAAACTGTTTTTT. The chain carries TRBV27 and TRBJ1-4; D perhaps matches TRBD1 (6 bases). Germline V gene data show CDR1 as MNHEY and CDR2 as SMNVEV (reference sequence). V was cut by 6 bases and J by 5 bases, with 13 bases left in between. This CDR3 is built from 14 residues.

This clone is a singleton in its sample. J is TRBJ2-7 and V is TRBV4-1, with 8 positions matching TRBD1. The CDR3 has 16 residues. The V and J ends lost 1 base and 1 base, in that order; junction bases with no gene match: 6. Germline V gene sequence: CDR1 MGHRA, CDR2 YSYEKL. The CDR3: CASSQVTGQGSYEQYF. As DNA, the CDR3 is TGCGCCAGCAGCCAAGTCACCGGACAGGGTTCCTACGAGCAGTACTTC.